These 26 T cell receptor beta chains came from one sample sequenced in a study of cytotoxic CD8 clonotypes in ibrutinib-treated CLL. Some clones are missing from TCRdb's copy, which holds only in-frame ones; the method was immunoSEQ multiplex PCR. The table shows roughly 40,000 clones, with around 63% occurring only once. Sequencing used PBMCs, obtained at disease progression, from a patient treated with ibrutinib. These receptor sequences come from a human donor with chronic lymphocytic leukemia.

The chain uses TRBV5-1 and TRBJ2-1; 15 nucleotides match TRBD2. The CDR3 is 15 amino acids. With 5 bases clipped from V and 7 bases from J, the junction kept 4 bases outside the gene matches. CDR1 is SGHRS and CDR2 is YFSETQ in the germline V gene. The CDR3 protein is CASRSGLAGGNEQFF. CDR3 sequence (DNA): TGCGCCAGCAGGTCCGGACTAGCGGGAGGGAATGAGCAGTTCTTC. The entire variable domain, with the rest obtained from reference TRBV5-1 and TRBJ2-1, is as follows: KAGVTQTPRYLIKTRGQQVTLSCSPISGHRSVSWYQQTPGQGLQFLFEYFSETQRNKGNFPGRFSGRQFSNSRSEMNVSTLELGDSALYLCASRSGLAGGNEQFFGPGTRLTVL.

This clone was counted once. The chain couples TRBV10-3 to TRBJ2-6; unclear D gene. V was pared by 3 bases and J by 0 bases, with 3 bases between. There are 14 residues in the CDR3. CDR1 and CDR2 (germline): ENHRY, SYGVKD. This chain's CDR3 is CAISDPSGANVLTF. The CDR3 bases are TGTGCCATCAGTGACCCCTCTGGGGCCAACGTCCTGACTTTC.

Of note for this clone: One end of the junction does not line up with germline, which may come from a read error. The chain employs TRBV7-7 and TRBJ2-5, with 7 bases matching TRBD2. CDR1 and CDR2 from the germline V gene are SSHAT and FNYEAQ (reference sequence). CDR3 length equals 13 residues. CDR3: CASSPGREETQYF. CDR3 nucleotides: TGTGCTAGCAGCCCGGGGAGGGAAGAGACCCAGTACTTC.

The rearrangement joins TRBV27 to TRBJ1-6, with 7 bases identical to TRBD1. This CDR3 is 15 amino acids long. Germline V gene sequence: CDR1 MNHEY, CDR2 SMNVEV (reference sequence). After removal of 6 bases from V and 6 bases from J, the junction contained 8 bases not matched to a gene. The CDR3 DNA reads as TGTGCCAGCAGACCATTAGGGACAGTTAATTCACCCCTCCACTTT. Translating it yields CASRPLGTVNSPLHF.

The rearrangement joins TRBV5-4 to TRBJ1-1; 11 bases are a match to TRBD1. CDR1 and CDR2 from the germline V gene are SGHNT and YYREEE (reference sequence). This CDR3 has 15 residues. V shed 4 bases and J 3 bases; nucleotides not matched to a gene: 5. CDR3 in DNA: TGTGCCAGCAGCCAGGGGACAGGGGGGCACACTGAAGCTTTCTTT. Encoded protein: CASSQGTGGHTEAFF.

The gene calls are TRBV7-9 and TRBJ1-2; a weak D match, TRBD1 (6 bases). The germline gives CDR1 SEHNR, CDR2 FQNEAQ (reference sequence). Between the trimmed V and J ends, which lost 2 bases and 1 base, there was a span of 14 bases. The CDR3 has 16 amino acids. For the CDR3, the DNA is TGTGCCAGCAGCTTAAGCCCAGGGGTTGTTAACTATGGCTACACCTTC. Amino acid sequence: CASSLSPGVVNYGYTF. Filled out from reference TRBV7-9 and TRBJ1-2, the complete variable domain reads DTGVSQNPRHKITKRGQNVTFRCDPISEHNRLYWYRQTLGQGPEFLTYFQNEAQLEKSRLLSDRFSAERPKGSFSTLEIQRTEQGDSAMYLCASSLSPGVVNYGYTFGSGTRLTVV.

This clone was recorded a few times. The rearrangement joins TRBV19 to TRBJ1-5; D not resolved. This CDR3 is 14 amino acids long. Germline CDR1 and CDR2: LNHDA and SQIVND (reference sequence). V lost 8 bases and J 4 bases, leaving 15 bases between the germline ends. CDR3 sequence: CASRKSGGNQPQHF. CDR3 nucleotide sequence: TGTGCCAGTCGGAAATCCGGAGGGAATCAGCCCCAGCATTTT. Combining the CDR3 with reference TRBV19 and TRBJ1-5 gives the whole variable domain DGGITQSPKYLFRKEGQNVTLSCEQNLNHDAMYWYRQDPGQGLRLIYYSQIVNDFQKGDIAEGYSVSREKKESFPLTVTSAQKNPTAFYLCASRKSGGNQPQHFGDGTRLSIL.

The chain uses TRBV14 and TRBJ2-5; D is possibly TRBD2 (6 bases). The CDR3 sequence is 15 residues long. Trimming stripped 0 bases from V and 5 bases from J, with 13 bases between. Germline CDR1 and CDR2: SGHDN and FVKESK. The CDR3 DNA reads TGTGCCAGCAGCCAAGATCTCCCCCGGGGGGAGACCCAGTACTTC. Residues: CASSQDLPRGETQYF.

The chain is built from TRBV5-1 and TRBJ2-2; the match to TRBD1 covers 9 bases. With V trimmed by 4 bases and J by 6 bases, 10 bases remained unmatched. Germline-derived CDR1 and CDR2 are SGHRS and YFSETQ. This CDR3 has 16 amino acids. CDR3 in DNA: TGCGCCAGCAGCCCAAGACAGGGGGAAGGTTCCGGGGAGCTGTTTTTT. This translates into CASSPRQGEGSGELFF.

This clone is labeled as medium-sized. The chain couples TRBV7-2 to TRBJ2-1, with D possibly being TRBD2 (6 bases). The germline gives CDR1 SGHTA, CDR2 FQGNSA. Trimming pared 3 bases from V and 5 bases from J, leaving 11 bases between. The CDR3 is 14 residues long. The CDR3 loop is CASSLRGGDNEQFF. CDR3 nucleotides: TGTGCCAGCAGCTTGAGGGGCGGGGACAATGAGCAGTTCTTC. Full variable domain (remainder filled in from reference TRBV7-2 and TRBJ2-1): GAGVSQSPSNKVTEKGKDVELRCDPISGHTALYWYRQSLGQGLEFLIYFQGNSAPDKSGLPSDRFSAERTGGSVSTLTIQRTQQEDSAVYLCASSLRGGDNEQFFGPGTRLTVL.

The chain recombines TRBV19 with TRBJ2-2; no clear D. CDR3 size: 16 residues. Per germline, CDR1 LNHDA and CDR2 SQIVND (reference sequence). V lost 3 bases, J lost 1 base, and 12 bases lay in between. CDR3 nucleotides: TGTGCCAGTAGTATCAACCGCCTGATGAACACCGGGGAGCTGTTTTTT. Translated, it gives CASSINRLMNTGELFF.

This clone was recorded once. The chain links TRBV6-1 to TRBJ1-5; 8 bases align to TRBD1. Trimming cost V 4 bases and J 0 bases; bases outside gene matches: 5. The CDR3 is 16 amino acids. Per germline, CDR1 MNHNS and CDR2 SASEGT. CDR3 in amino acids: CASSGRQGPSNQPQHF. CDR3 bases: TGTGCCAGCAGTGGAAGACAGGGGCCTAGCAATCAGCCCCAGCATTTT.

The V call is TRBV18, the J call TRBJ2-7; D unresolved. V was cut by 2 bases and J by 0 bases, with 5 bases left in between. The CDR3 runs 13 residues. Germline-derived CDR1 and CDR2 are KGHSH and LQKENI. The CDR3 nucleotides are TGTGCCAGCTCACCAGAAACCTCCTACGAGCAGTACTTC. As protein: CASSPETSYEQYF.

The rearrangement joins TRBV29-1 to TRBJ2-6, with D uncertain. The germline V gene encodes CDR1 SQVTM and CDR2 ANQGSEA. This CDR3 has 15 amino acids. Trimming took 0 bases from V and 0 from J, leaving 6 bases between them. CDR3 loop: CSVEDWVSGANVLTF. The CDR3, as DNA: TGCAGCGTTGAAGATTGGGTCTCTGGGGCCAACGTCCTGACTTTC.

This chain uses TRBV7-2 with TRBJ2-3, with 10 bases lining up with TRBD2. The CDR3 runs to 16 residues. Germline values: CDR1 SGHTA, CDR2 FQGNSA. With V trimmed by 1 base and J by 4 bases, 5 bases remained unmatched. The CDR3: CASSLDRAGGSDTQYF. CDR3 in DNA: TGTGCCAGCAGCTTAGACAGAGCGGGAGGGTCAGATACGCAGTATTTT.

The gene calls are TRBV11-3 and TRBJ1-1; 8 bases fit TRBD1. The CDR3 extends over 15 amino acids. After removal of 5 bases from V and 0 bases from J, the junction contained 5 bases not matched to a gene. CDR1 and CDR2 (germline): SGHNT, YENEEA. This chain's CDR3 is CASSLWTGLNTEAFF. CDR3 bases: TGTGCCAGCAGCCTATGGACAGGGTTGAACACTGAAGCTTTCTTT.

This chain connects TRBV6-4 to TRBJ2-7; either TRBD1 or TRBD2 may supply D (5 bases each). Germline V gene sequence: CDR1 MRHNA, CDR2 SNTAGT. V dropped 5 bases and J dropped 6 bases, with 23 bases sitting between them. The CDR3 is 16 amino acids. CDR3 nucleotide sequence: TGTGCCAGCAGTCGCGAAGCCGGGGCAAAGACCGGCGAGCAGTACTTC. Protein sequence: CASSREAGAKTGEQYF.

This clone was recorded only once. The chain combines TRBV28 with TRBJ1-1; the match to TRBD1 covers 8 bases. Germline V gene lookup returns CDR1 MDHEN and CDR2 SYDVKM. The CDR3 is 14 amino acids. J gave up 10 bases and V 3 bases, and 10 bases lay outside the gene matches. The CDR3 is CASSFLTGGRIAFF. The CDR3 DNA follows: TGTGCCAGCAGTTTTCTCACAGGGGGAAGGATAGCTTTCTTT.

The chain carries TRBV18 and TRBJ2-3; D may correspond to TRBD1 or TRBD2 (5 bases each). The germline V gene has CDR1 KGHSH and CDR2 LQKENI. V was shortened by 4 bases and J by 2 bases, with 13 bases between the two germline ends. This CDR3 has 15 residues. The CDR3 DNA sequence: TGTGCCAGCTCACGGTCTAGTGGGACCACAGATACGCAGTATTTT. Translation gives CASSRSSGTTDTQYF.

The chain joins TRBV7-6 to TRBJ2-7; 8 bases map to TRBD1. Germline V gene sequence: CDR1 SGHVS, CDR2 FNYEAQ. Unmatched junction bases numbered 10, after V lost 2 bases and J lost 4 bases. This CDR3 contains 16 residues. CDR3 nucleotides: TGTGCCAGCAGCTTAAGGTCGGACAGGGTTTTTTACGAGCAGTACTTC. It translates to CASSLRSDRVFYEQYF.

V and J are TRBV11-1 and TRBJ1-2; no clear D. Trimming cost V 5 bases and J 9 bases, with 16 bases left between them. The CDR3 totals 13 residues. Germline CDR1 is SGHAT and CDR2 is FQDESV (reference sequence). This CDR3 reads CASSPALHARYTF. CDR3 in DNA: TGTGCCAGCAGCCCAGCTCTCCACGCGCGCTACACCTTC.

Written as DNA, the CDR3 is TGTGCCAGCAGCGCATCGGGGGGTGAAAAACTGTTTTTT. It encodes CASSASGGEKLFF. The chain recombines TRBV7-9 with TRBJ1-4, with D perhaps TRBD1 (5 bases). Germline assignment: CDR1 SEHNR and CDR2 FQNEAQ (reference sequence). V lost 5 bases and J 7 bases, leaving 11 bases between the germline ends. The CDR3 spans 13 residues.

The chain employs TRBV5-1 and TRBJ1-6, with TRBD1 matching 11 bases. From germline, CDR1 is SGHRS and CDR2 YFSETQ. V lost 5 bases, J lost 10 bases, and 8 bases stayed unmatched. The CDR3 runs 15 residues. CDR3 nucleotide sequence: TGCGCCAGCAGTTATACCGGGACAGGGGGATCACCCCTCCACTTT. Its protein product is CASSYTGTGGSPLHF.

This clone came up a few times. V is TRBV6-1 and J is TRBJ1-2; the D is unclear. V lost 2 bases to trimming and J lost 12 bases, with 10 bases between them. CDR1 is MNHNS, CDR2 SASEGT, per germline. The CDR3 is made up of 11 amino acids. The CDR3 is CASSEFRGNTF. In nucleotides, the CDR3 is TGTGCCAGCAGTGAATTTCGAGGTAACACCTTC.

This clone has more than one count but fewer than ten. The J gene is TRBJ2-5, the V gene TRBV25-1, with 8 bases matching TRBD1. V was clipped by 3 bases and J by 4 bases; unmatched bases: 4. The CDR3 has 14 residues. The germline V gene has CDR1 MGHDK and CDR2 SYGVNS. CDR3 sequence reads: CASSDQGALETQYF. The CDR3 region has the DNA TGTGCCAGCAGTGATCAGGGGGCATTAGAGACCCAGTACTTC.

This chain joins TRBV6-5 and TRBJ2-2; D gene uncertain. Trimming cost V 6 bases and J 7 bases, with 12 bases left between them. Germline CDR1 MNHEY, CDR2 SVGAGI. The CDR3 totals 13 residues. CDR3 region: CASSPRGSGELFF. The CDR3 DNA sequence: TGTGCCAGCAGCCCCCGTGGCAGCGGGGAGCTGTTTTTT.